This is a list of T cell receptor beta chains from one sample in a study of blood T cell repertoires in COVID-19. Some clones are missing from TCRdb's copy, which holds only in-frame ones; the method was immunoSEQ multiplex PCR. The sample records some 220,000 clones, 70% to 90% being singletons. The specimen was peripheral blood. All receptors derive from a human donor in a cohort sampled during active COVID-19. CDR3s include the opening cysteine and the closing phenylalanine or tryptophan. The D gene is left open where the match is weak. Size is omitted from some rows. Given values are once, few, many or a class for expanded clones.

.	TRBD1	13	TRBV6-2/TRBV6-3	TRBJ1-2	TGTGCCAGCAGTTACATCGCGGGACAGTCCTACACCTTC	CASSYIAGQSYTF
.	.	15	TRBV9	TRBJ2-5	TGTGCCAGCAGCGCGGGGTATGTCGGGGGAGAGACCCAGTACTTC	CASSAGYVGGETQYF
.	.	13	TRBV6-2/TRBV6-3	TRBJ2-7	TGTGCCAGCAGTTACTCAGGAAGAGGGGAGCAGTACTTC	CASSYSGRGEQYF
.	.	15	TRBV5-1	TRBJ2-2	TGCGCCAGCAGCTTGGCCCAGGGGAGCACCGGGGAGCTGTTTTTT	CASSLAQGSTGELFF
.	.	15	TRBV2	TRBJ1-5	TGTGCCAGCAGTGAGGCCCGTGCAGGGTTTCAGCCCCAGCATTTT	CASSEARAGFQPQHF
.	TRBD1	15	TRBV14	TRBJ2-7	TGTGCCAGCAGAAATTCCGGGACAGGGGTCTACGAGCAGTACTTC	CASRNSGTGVYEQYF
few	.	12	TRBV29-1	TRBJ1-4	TGCAGCGCCCGCAGGGGTAATGAAAAACTGTTTTTT	CSARRGNEKLFF
.	TRBD2	17	TRBV9	TRBJ2-7	TGTGCCAGCAGCGGGGCTAGCGGGATGGGTCCGAGGCACGAGCAGTACTTC	CASSGASGMGPRHEQYF
.	TRBD1	13	TRBV7-9	TRBJ2-7	TGTGCCAGCAGCCAACAGGGGGCGGGGGAGCAGTACTTC	CASSQQGAGEQYF
.	.	13	TRBV29-1	TRBJ1-2	TGCAGCGTTGATAACAGGGAGTCCTATGGCTACACCTTC	CSVDNRESYGYTF
.	TRBD1	16	TRBV2	TRBJ1-6	TGTGCCAGCAGTGAAAATTGGGACAGAGGTAATTCACCCCTCCACTTT	CASSENWDRGNSPLHF
.	TRBD2	16	TRBV30	TRBJ2-7	TGTGCCTGGAGTGTAAGGCTAGCGGGAGTTTTCTACGAGCAGTACTTC	CAWSVRLAGVFYEQYF
few	.	12	TRBV28	TRBJ1-1	TGTGCCAGCAGTTCCCAGAACACTGAAGCTTTCTTT	CASSSQNTEAFF
.	.	16	TRBV3-1/TRBV3-2	TRBJ2-1	TGTGCCAGCAGCCACAGACAGGGAGGAGTGTACAATGAGCAGTTCTTC	CASSHRQGGVYNEQFF
.	.	15	TRBV6-5	TRBJ1-1	TGTGCCAGCAGTTTTCGACCCCATCGGGTTACTGAAGCTTTCTTT	CASSFRPHRVTEAFF
.	TRBD2	18	TRBV18	TRBJ2-2	TGTGCCAGCTCACCACAGAGAGCGGGAGGGCCTGATACCGGGGAGCTGTTTTTT	CASSPQRAGGPDTGELFF
once	TRBD1	16	TRBV6-1	TRBJ1-5	TGTGCCAGCAGTGGACCACAGGGGGCTCGCAATCAGCCCCAGCATTTT	CASSGPQGARNQPQHF
.	.	17	TRBV7-9	TRBJ1-2	TGTGCCAGCAGCTTAGATTTGTCAGGGGAATTTAACTATGGCTACACCTTC	CASSLDLSGEFNYGYTF
.	TRBD1	15	TRBV24-1	TRBJ2-3	TGTGCCACCAGCCGGGGACAGGGGTACACAGATACGCAGTATTTT	CATSRGQGYTDTQYF
few	.	13	TRBV5-4	TRBJ2-3	TGTGCCAGCAGCTGGCAAGTGACAGATACGCAGTATTTT	CASSWQVTDTQYF
once	.	19	TRBV18	TRBJ1-6	TGTGCCAGCTCACCGACCCGACGGGGTGATCCCTCCTATAATTCACCCCTCCACTTT	CASSPTRRGDPSYNSPLHF
.	.	14	TRBV7-2	TRBJ2-5	TGTGCCAGCAGCTTATCCGCCACTCAAGAGACCCAGTACTTC	CASSLSATQETQYF
few	.	13	TRBV2	TRBJ1-2	TGTGCCAGCAGTGACAGCGCCCGTTATGGCTACACCTTC	CASSDSARYGYTF
.	TRBD2	14	TRBV3-1/TRBV3-2	TRBJ2-7	TGTGCCAGCAGCCAAGAGGCTAGCGGGAGCGAGCAGTACTTC	CASSQEASGSEQYF
once	.	16	TRBV7-9	TRBJ2-1	TGTGCCAGCAGCTCTTGGGGGCGGAGCTCCTACAATGAGCAGTTCTTC	CASSSWGRSSYNEQFF
.	.	11	TRBV5-6	TRBJ2-7	TGTGCCAGCAGCTTTACGGACGAGCAGTACTTC	CASSFTDEQYF
many	TRBD1	17	TRBV5-1	TRBJ1-4	TGCGCCAGCAGCTCGACGGGACAGGGCACTACTAATGAAAAACTGTTTTTT	CASSSTGQGTTNEKLFF
once	.	15	TRBV4-3	TRBJ1-1	TGCGCCAGCAGCCAAGATGTCAGTGACAGCTTTGAAGCTTTCTTT	CASSQDVSDSFEAFF
.	.	17	TRBV21-1	TRBJ2-5	TGTGCCAGCAGCAAAGAAAGGGGACGGGAGTACCAAGAGACCCAGTACTTC	CASSKERGREYQETQYF
.	.	14	TRBV2	TRBJ2-7	TGTGCCAGCAGTGCAATTCTGACAACCTACGAGCAGTACTTC	CASSAILTTYEQYF
.	.	16	TRBV9	TRBJ2-1	TGTGCCAGCAGCGTAGCGGCGGGCCAGTCCTACAATGAGCAGTTCTTC	CASSVAAGQSYNEQFF
few	TRBD2	16	TRBV7-3	TRBJ2-3	TGTGCCAGCAGCAAGACCCCGACTAGCGGGGGAGATACGCAGTATTTT	CASSKTPTSGGDTQYF
.	.	15	TRBV6-2/TRBV6-3	TRBJ1-5	TGTGCCAGCAGTTACCAGGGGTCCCTTGGGCAGCCCCAGCATTTT	CASSYQGSLGQPQHF
.	TRBD1	15	TRBV19	TRBJ1-1	TGTGCCAGTAGTATAGAGCATGGGACAGGTCGAGAAGCTTTCTTT	CASSIEHGTGREAFF
once	TRBD1	15	TRBV5-1	TRBJ2-2	TGCGCCAGCAGTCCGGACAGGGGAGCCACCGGGGAGCTGTTTTTT	CASSPDRGATGELFF
.	TRBD2	14	TRBV20-1	TRBJ2-5	TGCAGTGCTAGTAGCCCTAGCGGGTCCTTGACCCAGTACTTC	CSASSPSGSLTQYF
.	.	13	TRBV7-9	TRBJ1-2	TGTGCCAGCAGCTTAGCAGGGGAGGTTGGCTACACCTTC	CASSLAGEVGYTF
.	.	13	TRBV19	TRBJ1-4	TGTGCCAGCGCTCGGACAGATAATGAAAAACTGTTTTTT	CASARTDNEKLFF